Following are 20 T cell receptor beta chains from one sample sequenced in a study of T cell responses to AZD1222 COVID-19 vaccine. The data were produced by immunoSEQ multiplex PCR, yet TCRdb's version contains in-frame clones alone and is incomplete. The sample has about 160,000 clones; roughly 90% are singletons. The sequences come from peripheral blood, collected 28 days after the second AZD1222 dose. These receptors came from an adult who received the AZD1222 COVID-19 vaccine.

This rearrangement joins TRBV6-5 to TRBJ2-1; 10 nucleotides line up with TRBD1. V was pared by 5 bases and J by 8 bases, with 9 bases of the junction left unmatched. CDR3 length: 15 amino acids. Germline CDR1 is MNHEY and CDR2 is SVGAGI. The CDR3 region has the DNA TGTGCCAGCAGTCCCGGGACAGGGGTTTACGATGAGCAGTTCTTC. It yields the protein CASSPGTGVYDEQFF.

The chain has TRBV27 and TRBJ1-5; TRBD1 is a possible D gene (6 bases). V lost 3 bases and J lost 6, with 12 bases in between. Germline V gene sequence: CDR1 MNHEY, CDR2 SMNVEV (reference sequence). CDR3 size: 14 residues. The CDR3 loop reads CASSFWAGVQPQHF. DNA for the CDR3: TGTGCCAGCAGTTTCTGGGCAGGGGTTCAGCCCCAGCATTTT.

The chain links TRBV20-1 to TRBJ2-2; D uncertain. With 3 bases removed from V and 4 bases from J, the gap between germline ends came to 12 bases. Germline CDR1 is DFQATT and CDR2 is SNEGSKA (reference sequence). The CDR3 is 14 residues long. The DNA for the CDR3 is TGCAGTGCTAGTTTGGGCCGTGGCACCGGGGAGCTGTTTTTT. It is translated as CSASLGRGTGELFF.

The rearrangement joins TRBV7-9 to TRBJ1-2; 9 positions agree with TRBD1. Germline loops: CDR1 SEHNR, CDR2 FQNEAQ (reference sequence). This CDR3 contains 15 residues. The ends lost 5 bases at V and 1 base at J; junction bases unmatched: 5. In DNA form, the CDR3 reads TGTGCCAGCAGCATAACAGGGGGCGGTAACTATGGCTACACCTTC. Residues: CASSITGGGNYGYTF.

In its sample, this clone was seen a few times. This rearrangement joins TRBV7-9 to TRBJ2-1, with a tentative D call TRBD2 (6 bases). Germline V gene data show CDR1 as SEHNR and CDR2 as FQNEAQ (reference sequence). With 3 bases removed from V and 2 bases from J, the gap between germline ends came to 17 bases. The CDR3 extends over 17 amino acids. The CDR3 bases are TGTGCCAGCAGCTTTTGGTATGGGAGGTCCGCCTACAATGAGCAGTTCTTC. As protein: CASSFWYGRSAYNEQFF.

This clone was found once. This chain joins TRBV29-1 and TRBJ1-2, with unresolved D. Germline V gives CDR1 SQVTM, CDR2 ANQGSEA. Trimming took off 7 bases at V and 5 bases at J, with 11 bases between the two ends. This CDR3 has 11 residues. CDR3 amino acids: CSGELGYGYTF. In DNA form, the CDR3 reads TGCAGCGGGGAATTGGGGTATGGCTACACCTTC.

The chain employs TRBV10-3 and TRBJ2-7; D might be TRBD1 (6 bases). The V gene lost 0 bases and the J gene lost 4 bases, with 7 bases spanning the gap. Per the germline V gene, CDR1 is ENHRY and CDR2 is SYGVKD. The CDR3 is 13 residues long. The CDR3 DNA follows: TGTGCCATCAGTGAGTCCGGACAGTACGAGCAGTACTTC. Residues: CAISESGQYEQYF.

The chain combines TRBV29-1 with TRBJ2-3; D is possibly TRBD1 (5 bases). The CDR3 length is 16 residues. Trimming cost V 5 bases and J 5 bases, with 23 bases left between them. Germline CDR1 reads SQVTM; CDR2 reads ANQGSEA. The CDR3 region is CSVIFVGPSQGDTQYF. CDR3 nucleotides: TGCAGCGTTATTTTTGTAGGGCCTTCCCAGGGAGATACGCAGTATTTT.

The gene calls are TRBV18 and TRBJ2-7; 8 bases match TRBD2. The germline V gene has CDR1 KGHSH and CDR2 LQKENI. This CDR3 contains 14 residues. The V segment lost 6 bases and the J segment 6 bases; nucleotides outside the gene matches: 10. The CDR3 sequence: CASSVTGGPREQYF. As DNA, the CDR3 is TGTGCCAGCTCGGTCACGGGAGGGCCGCGCGAGCAGTACTTC. The variable domain in full, with the rest retrieved from reference TRBV18 and TRBJ2-7, is NAGVMQNPRHLVRRRGQEARLRCSPMKGHSHVYWYRQLPEEGLKFMVYLQKENIIDESGMPKERFSAEFPKEGPSILRIQQVVRGDSAAYFCASSVTGGPREQYFGPGTRLTVT.

The J gene is TRBJ1-2, the V gene TRBV30, with 8 bases fitting TRBD1. V lost 5 bases to trimming and J lost 4 bases; unmatched junction nucleotides: 9. Germline assignment: CDR1 GTSNPN and CDR2 SVGIG (reference sequence). The CDR3 has 14 residues. CDR3 in amino acids: CAWADRGVAYGYTF. CDR3 DNA: TGTGCCTGGGCCGACAGGGGAGTTGCCTATGGCTACACCTTC.

The chain couples TRBV30 to TRBJ1-2; D is unresolved. The CDR3 contains 13 residues. The V and J ends lost 0 bases and 7 bases respectively, with 12 bases between them. Looked up from germline, CDR1 is GTSNPN and CDR2 is SVGIG (reference sequence). The CDR3 DNA reads as TGTGCCTGGAGTGTACGGATTAACGGTGGCTACACCTTC. This translates into CAWSVRINGGYTF.

This clone was counted a few times. The chain employs TRBV27 and TRBJ2-2; 10 bases match TRBD1. The length of the CDR3 is 16 residues. The germline V gene encodes CDR1 MNHEY and CDR2 SMNVEV (reference sequence). The J segment lost 6 bases and the V segment lost 3 bases, leaving 7 bases of the junction unmatched. CDR3 residues: CASSLGGQGSAGELFF. The CDR3 region has the DNA TGTGCCAGCAGTTTGGGGGGACAGGGGTCAGCCGGGGAGCTGTTTTTT.

The rearrangement joins TRBV7-8 to TRBJ2-7; D is perhaps TRBD1 (6 bases). Trimming removed 2 bases from V and 1 base from J, with 9 bases in between. The CDR3 consists of 14 residues. Germline-derived CDR1 and CDR2 are SGHVS and FQNEAQ. CDR3 bases: TGTGCCAGCAGCTTAACCGGACAGTCCTACGAGCAGTACTTC. Protein sequence: CASSLTGQSYEQYF.

This sequence joins TRBV14 and TRBJ1-5, with D uncertain. Trimming left V 0 bases short and J 6 bases short, with 18 bases between. This CDR3 spans 17 amino acids. From germline, CDR1 is SGHDN and CDR2 FVKESK. CDR3 bases: TGTGCCAGCAGCCAAGATGATGCAGAGAGCTATGTTCAGCCCCAGCATTTT. It translates to CASSQDDAESYVQPQHF.

This clone appeared a single time. V usage is TRBV14 and J usage is TRBJ1-1; no firm D call. This CDR3 comprises 14 residues. V was cut by 4 bases and J by 4 bases, with 13 bases left in between. Germline CDR1 and CDR2: SGHDN and FVKESK. As DNA, the CDR3 is TGTGCCAGCAGCCCCCTCGGAGGTGGCACTGAAGCTTTCTTT. Protein: CASSPLGGGTEAFF. Combining the CDR3 with reference TRBV14 and TRBJ1-1 gives the whole variable domain EAGVTQFPSHSVIEKGQTVTLRCDPISGHDNLYWYRRVMGKEIKFLLHFVKESKQDESGMPNNRFLAERTGGTYSTLKVQPAELEDSGVYFCASSPLGGGTEAFFGQGTRLTVV.

The chain recombines TRBV5-1 with TRBJ2-1; 11 nucleotides match TRBD2. Losses at the gene ends were 5 bases for V and 8 bases for J; bases not matched to a gene: 6. The CDR3 contains 14 residues. CDR1 and CDR2 from the germline V gene are SGHRS and YFSETQ. The CDR3 loop reads CASRVAGGFDEQFF. In nucleotides, the CDR3 is TGCGCCAGCAGAGTAGCGGGAGGGTTTGATGAGCAGTTCTTC.

This clone was found once. This rearrangement joins TRBV19 to TRBJ1-1, with D possibly being TRBD1 (5 bases). Germline CDR1 reads LNHDA; CDR2 reads SQIVND (reference sequence). V lost 7 bases to trimming and J lost 0 bases, with 21 bases between them. The CDR3 spans 17 residues. The DNA for the CDR3 is TGTGCCAGTACCTCGATGGGGGGGATTTTAATGAACACTGAAGCTTTCTTT. This encodes CASTSMGGILMNTEAFF.

The V gene is TRBV12-3 or TRBV12-4, the J gene TRBJ1-2; possibly TRBD1 for D (5 bases). CDR3 length equals 13 residues. V was trimmed by 3 bases and J by 7 bases, leaving 12 bases between them. For the CDR3, the DNA is TGTGCCAGCAGTTTGGGGGGGTTGTCTGGCTACACCTTC. This gives the protein CASSLGGLSGYTF.

Points on this clone: Germline is not matched at one junction end, which may reflect a read error. The chain links TRBV5-1 to TRBJ2-7, with D tentatively TRBD1 or TRBD2 (6 bases each). Germline V gives CDR1 SGHRS, CDR2 YFSETQ. CDR3 length: 16 residues. As DNA, the CDR3 is TGCGCCAGCAGCTCACTATCCGGGGGCGCCTCCCACGAGCAGTACTTC. It specifies CASSSLSGGASHEQYF.

The chain couples TRBV4-1 to TRBJ2-7, with TRBD1 identical over 10 bases. Looked up from germline, CDR1 is MGHRA and CDR2 is YSYEKL. V was pared by 2 bases and J by 0 bases, with 13 bases of the junction left unmatched. The CDR3 is 19 residues long. This CDR3 is CASSQFWDRGPFFSYEQYF. The CDR3 region has the DNA TGCGCCAGCAGCCAATTCTGGGACAGGGGACCTTTTTTCTCCTACGAGCAGTACTTC.